A single T cell receptor (beta chain) is shown here with its context. Its target is unknown. The entry originates in a study of cytomegalovirus exposure and HLA in healthy donors. Across the study: Findings of an earlier analysis included roughly 120 million unique TCR beta sequences from 190 million or so T cells. Counted in an early data release were some 81 million unique TCRs from HLA-typed donors.

Study conclusions and caveats: TCR beta V- and J-gene trimming, according to a later analysis, was linked to a missense DCLRE1C variant.

PCR primers comprised 60 Vbeta and 13 Jbeta primers. Libraries were prepared by immunoSEQ multiplex PCR; TCRdb keeps only in-frame clonotypes and omits some of them. The data hold more than 150,000 clones, with over 70% observed a single time. Trimming removed 6 bases from V and 7 bases from J, with 13 bases in between. CDR3 length: 13 residues. From germline, CDR1 is SNHLY and CDR2 FYNNEI. The chain links TRBV2 to TRBJ1-5; no definite D call. This receptor was obtained from a man younger than 30 in good health and CMV-seronegative. The sequencing sample was made of PBMCs. The CDR3 region is CASRGEGRQPQHF. In DNA, the CDR3 is TGTGCCAGCAGGGGTGAGGGCCGGCAGCCCCAGCATTTT. Combining the CDR3 with reference TRBV2 and TRBJ1-5 gives the whole variable domain EPEVTQTPSHQVTQMGQEVILRCVPISNHLYFYWYRQILGQKVEFLVSFYNNEISEKSEIFDDQFSVERPDGSNFTLKIRSTKLEDSAMYFCASRGEGRQPQHFGDGTRLSIL.